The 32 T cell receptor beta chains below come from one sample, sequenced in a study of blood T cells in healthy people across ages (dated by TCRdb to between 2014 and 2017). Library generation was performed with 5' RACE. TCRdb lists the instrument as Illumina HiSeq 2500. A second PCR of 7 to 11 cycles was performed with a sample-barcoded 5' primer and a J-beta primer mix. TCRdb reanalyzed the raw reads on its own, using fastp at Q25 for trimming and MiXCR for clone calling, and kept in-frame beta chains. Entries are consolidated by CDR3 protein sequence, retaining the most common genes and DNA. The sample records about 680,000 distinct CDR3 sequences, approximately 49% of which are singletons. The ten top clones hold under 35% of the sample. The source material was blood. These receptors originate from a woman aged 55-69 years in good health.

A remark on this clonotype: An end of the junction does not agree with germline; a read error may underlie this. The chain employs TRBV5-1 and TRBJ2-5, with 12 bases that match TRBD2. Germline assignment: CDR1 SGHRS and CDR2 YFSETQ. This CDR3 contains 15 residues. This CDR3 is CANSLTSGSFGTQYF. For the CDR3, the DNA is TGCGCCAACAGCTTGACTAGCGGGAGCTTCGGGACCCAGTACTTC.

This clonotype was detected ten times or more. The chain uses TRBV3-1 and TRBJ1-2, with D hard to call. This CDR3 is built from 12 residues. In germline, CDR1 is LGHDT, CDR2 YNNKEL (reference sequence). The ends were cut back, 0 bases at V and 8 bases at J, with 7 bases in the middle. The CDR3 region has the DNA TGTGCCAGCAGCCAAGATCAGAGCGGCTACACCTTC. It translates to CASSQDQSGYTF. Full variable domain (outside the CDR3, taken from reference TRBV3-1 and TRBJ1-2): DTAVSQTPKYLVTQMGNDKSIKCEQNLGHDTMYWYKQDSKKFLKIMFSYNNKELIINETVPNRFSPKSPDKAHLNLHINSLELGDSAVYFCASSQDQSGYTFGSGTRLTVV.

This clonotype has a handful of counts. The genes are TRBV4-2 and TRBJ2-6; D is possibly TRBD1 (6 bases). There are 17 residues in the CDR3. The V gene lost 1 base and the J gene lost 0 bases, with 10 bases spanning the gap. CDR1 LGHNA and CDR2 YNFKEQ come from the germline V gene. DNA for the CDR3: TGTGCCAGCAGCCAAGTGGTCAGGGGCTCTGGGGCCAACGTCCTGACTTTC. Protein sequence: CASSQVVRGSGANVLTF.

CDR3 region: CSVGRVGRSSTDTQYF. The CDR3 region has the DNA TGCAGCGTCGGCCGGGTGGGGCGATCTAGCACAGATACGCAGTATTTT. The chain carries TRBV29-1 and TRBJ2-3, with TRBD1 as a possible D gene (5 bases). Trimming removed 6 bases at V and 0 bases at J, with 19 bases between. Per germline, CDR1 SQVTM and CDR2 ANQGSEA. The CDR3 consists of 16 residues.

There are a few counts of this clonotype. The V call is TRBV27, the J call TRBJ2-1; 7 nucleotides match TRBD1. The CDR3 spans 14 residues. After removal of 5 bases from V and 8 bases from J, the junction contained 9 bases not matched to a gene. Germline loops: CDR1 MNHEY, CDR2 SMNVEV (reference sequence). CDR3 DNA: TGTGCCAGCAGTGTACAGGGGTTGGGGTATGAGCAGTTCTTC. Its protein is CASSVQGLGYEQFF.

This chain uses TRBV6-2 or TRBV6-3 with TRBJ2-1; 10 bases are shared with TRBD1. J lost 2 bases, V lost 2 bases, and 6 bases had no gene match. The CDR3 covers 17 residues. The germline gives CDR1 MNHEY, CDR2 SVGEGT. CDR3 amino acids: CASSYAGQGDTYNEQFF. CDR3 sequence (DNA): TGTGCCAGCAGTTACGCAGGACAGGGGGATACCTACAATGAGCAGTTCTTC.

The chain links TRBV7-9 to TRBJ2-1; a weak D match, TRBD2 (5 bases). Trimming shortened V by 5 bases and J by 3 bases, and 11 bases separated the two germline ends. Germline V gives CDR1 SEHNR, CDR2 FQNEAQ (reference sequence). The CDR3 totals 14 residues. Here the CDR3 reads CASSLSGIYNEQFF. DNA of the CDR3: TGTGCCAGCAGCCTGTCCGGGATCTACAATGAGCAGTTCTTC.

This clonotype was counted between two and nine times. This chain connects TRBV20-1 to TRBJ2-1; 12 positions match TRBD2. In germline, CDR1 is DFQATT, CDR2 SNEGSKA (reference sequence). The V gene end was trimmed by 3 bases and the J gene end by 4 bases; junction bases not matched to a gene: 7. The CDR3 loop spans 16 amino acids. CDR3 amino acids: CSARSRTSGAYNEQFF. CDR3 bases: TGCAGTGCTAGGTCCCGGACTAGCGGGGCTTACAATGAGCAGTTCTTC.

DNA of the CDR3: TGTGCCAGCAGCTTCAGTTCAGGCGGGAGGGGGCAGTTCTTC. Translated, it gives CASSFSSGGRGQFF. V is TRBV11-3 and J is TRBJ2-1, with 9 bases lining up with TRBD2. Trimming took 3 bases from V and 12 from J; bases not matched to a gene: 9. Looked up from germline, CDR1 is SGHNT and CDR2 is YENEEA. This CDR3 is 14 amino acids long.

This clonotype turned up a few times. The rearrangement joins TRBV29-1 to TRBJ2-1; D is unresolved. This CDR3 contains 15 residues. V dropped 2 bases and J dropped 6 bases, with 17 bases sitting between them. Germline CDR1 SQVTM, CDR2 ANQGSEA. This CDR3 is CSVELGYRRGNEQFF. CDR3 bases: TGCAGCGTTGAACTGGGGTACCGCCGCGGCAATGAGCAGTTCTTC.

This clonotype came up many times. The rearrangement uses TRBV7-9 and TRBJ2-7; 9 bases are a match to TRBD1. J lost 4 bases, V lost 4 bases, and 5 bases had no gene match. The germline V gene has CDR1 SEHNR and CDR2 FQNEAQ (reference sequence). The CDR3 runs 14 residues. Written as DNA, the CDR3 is TGTGCCAGCAGCTCCCGGGACAGGGCTTACGAGCAGTACTTC. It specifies CASSSRDRAYEQYF.

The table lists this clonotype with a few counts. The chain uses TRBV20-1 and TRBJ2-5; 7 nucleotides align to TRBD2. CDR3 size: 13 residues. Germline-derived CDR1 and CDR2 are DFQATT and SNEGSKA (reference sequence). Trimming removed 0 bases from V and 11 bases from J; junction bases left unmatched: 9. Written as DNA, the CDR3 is TGCAGTGCTAGAGATCAGTCACTAGCGAAGCAGTACTTC. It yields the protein CSARDQSLAKQYF.

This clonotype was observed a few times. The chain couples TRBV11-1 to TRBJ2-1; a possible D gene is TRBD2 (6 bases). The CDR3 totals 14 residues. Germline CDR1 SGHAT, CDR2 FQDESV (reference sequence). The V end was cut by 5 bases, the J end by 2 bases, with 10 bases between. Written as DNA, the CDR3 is TGTGCCAGCAGCGAACGACTAGCCTACAATGAGCAGTTCTTC. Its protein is CASSERLAYNEQFF.

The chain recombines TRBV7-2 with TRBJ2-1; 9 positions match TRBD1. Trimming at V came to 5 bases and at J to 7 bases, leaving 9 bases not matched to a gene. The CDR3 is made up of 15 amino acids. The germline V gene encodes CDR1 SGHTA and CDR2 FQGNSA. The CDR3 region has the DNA TGTGCCAGCAGCCTAGGGACAGGGAATAGGAATGAGCAGTTCTTC. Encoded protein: CASSLGTGNRNEQFF.

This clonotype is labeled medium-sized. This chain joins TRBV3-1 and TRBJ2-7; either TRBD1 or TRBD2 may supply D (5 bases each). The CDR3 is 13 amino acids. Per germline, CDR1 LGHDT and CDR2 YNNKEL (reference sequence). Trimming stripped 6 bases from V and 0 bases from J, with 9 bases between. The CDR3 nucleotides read TGTGCCAGCAGGGCCGGGACCTCCTACGAGCAGTACTTC. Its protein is CASRAGTSYEQYF.

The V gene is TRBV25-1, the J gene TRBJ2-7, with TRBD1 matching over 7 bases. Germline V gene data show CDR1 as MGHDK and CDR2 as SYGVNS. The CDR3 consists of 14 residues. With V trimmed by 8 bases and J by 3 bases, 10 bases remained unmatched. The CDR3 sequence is CASGQGQIFYEQYF. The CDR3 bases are TGTGCCAGCGGCCAGGGACAGATCTTCTACGAGCAGTACTTC.

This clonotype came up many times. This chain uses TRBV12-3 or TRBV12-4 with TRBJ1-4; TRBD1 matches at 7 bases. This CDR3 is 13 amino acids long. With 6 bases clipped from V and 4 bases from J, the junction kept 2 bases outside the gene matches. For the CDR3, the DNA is TGTGCCAGCAGCCGGGACAGTAATGAAAAACTGTTTTTT. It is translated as CASSRDSNEKLFF.

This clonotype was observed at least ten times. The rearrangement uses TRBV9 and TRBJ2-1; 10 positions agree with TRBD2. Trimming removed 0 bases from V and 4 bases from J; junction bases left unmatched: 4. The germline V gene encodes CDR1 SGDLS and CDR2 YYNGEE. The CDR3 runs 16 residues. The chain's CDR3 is CASSVGSGLAYNEQFF. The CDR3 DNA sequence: TGTGCCAGCAGCGTAGGGTCGGGACTAGCGTACAATGAGCAGTTCTTC.

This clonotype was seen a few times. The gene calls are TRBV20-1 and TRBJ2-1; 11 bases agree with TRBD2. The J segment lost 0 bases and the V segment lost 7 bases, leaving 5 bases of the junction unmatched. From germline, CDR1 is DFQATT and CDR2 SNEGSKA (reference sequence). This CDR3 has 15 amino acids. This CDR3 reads CSVRLAGPSYNEQFF. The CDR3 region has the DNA TGCAGTGTCAGACTAGCGGGACCCTCCTACAATGAGCAGTTCTTC.

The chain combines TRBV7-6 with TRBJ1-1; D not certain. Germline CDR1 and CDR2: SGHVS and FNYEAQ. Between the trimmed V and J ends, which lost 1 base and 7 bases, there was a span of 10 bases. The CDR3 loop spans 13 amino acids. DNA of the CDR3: TGTGCCAGCAGCTTAGTTAACGGGAATGAAGCTTTCTTT. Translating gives CASSLVNGNEAFF. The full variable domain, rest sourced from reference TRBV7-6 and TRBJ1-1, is GAGVSQSPRYKVTKRGQDVALRCDPISGHVSLYWYRQALGQGPEFLTYFNYEAQQDKSGLPNDRFSAERPEGSISTLTIQRTEQRDSAMYRCASSLVNGNEAFFGQGTRLTVV.

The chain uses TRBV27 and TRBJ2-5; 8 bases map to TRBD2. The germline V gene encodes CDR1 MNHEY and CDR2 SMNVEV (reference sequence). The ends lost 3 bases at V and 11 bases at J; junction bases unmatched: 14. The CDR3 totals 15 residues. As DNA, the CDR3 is TGTGCCAGCAGTTTGCACACTAGCGGCACTACGAAGCAGTACTTC. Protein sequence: CASSLHTSGTTKQYF.

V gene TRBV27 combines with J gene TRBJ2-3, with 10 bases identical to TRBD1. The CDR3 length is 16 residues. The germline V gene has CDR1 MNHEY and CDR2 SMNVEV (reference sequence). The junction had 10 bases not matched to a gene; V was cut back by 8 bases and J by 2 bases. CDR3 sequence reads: CASGPGQGTTTDTQYF. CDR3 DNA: TGTGCCAGCGGACCGGGACAGGGGACAACCACAGATACGCAGTATTTT.

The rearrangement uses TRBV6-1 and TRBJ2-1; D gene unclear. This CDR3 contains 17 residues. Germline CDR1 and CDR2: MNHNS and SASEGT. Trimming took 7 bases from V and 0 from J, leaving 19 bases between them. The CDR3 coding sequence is TGTGCCAGCAAGGGCTCGAAGACACGAAGCTCCTACAATGAGCAGTTCTTC. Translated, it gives CASKGSKTRSSYNEQFF.

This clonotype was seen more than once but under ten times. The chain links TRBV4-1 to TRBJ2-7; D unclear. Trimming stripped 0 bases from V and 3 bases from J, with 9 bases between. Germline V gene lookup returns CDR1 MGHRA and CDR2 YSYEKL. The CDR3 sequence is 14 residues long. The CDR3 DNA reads TGCGCCAGCAGCCAAGATATTTTCGACTACGAGCAGTACTTC. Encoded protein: CASSQDIFDYEQYF.

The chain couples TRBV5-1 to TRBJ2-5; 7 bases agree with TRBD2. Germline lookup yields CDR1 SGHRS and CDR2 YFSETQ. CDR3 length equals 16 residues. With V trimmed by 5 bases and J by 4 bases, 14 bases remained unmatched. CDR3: CASSPGGRGSTETQYF. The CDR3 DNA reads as TGCGCCAGCAGTCCGGGAGGTCGCGGGAGTACAGAGACCCAGTACTTC. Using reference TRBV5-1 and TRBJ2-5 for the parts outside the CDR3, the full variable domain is KAGVTQTPRYLIKTRGQQVTLSCSPISGHRSVSWYQQTPGQGLQFLFEYFSETQRNKGNFPGRFSGRQFSNSRSEMNVSTLELGDSALYLCASSPGGRGSTETQYFGPGTRLLVL.

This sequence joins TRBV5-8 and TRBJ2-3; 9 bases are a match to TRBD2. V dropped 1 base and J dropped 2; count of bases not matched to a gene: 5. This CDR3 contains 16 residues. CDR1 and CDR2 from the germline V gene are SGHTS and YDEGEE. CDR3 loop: CASSLSGRRLTDTQYF. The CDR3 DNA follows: TGTGCCAGCAGCTTGAGCGGGAGGAGGCTCACAGATACGCAGTATTTT. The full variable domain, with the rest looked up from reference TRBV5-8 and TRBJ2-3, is EAGVTQSPTHLIKTRGQQATLRCSPISGHTSVYWYQQALGLGLQFLLWYDEGEERNRGNFPPRFSGRQFPNYSSELNVNALELEDSALYLCASSLSGRRLTDTQYFGPGTRLTVL.

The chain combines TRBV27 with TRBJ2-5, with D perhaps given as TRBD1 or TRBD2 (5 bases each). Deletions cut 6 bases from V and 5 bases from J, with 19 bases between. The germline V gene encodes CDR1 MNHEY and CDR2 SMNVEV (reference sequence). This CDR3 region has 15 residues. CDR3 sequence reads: CASRPGTPAVETQYF. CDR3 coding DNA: TGTGCCAGCAGACCAGGGACGCCAGCAGTCGAGACCCAGTACTTC.

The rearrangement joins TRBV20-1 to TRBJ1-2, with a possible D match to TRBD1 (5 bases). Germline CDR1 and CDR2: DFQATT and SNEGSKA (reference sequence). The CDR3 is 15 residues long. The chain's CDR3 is CRVYSGTQENYGYTF. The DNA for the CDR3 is TGCAGAGTTTACTCCGGGACCCAAGAGAACTATGGCTACACCTTC.

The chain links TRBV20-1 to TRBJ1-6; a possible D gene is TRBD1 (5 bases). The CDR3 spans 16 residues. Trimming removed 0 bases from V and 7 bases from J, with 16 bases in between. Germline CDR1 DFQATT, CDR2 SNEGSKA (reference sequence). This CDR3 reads CSARDENGRVNSPLHF. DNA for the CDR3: TGCAGTGCTAGAGATGAAAATGGCAGGGTGAATTCACCCCTCCACTTT.

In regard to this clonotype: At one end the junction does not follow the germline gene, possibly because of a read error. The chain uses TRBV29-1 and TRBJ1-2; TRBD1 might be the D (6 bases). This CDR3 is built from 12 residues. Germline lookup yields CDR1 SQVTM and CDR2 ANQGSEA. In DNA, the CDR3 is TGCAGCGTTGACAGGGGAAACTATAGCTACACCTTC. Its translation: CSVDRGNYSYTF. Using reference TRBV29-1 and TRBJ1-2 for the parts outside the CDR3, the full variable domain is SAVISQKPSRDICQRGTSLTIQCQVDSQVTMMFWYRQQPGQSLTLIATANQGSEATYESGFVIDKFPISRPNLTFSTLTVSNMSPEDSSIYLCSVDRGNYSYTFGSGTRLTVV.

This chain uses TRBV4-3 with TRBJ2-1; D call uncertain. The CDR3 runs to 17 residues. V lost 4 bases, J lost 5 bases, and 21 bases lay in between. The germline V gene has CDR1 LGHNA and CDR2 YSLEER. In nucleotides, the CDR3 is TGCGCCAGCAGCCGCGATCTCGCGACCAAATATAACAATGAGCAGTTCTTC. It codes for CASSRDLATKYNNEQFF.

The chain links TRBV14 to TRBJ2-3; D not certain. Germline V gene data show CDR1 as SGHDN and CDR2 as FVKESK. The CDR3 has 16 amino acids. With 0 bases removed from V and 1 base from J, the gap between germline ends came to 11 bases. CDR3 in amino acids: CASSQDSFQRTDTQYF. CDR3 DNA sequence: TGTGCCAGCAGCCAAGACTCGTTTCAACGCACAGATACGCAGTATTTT. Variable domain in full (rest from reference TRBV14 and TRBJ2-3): EAGVTQFPSHSVIEKGQTVTLRCDPISGHDNLYWYRRVMGKEIKFLLHFVKESKQDESGMPNNRFLAERTGGTYSTLKVQPAELEDSGVYFCASSQDSFQRTDTQYFGPGTRLTVL.